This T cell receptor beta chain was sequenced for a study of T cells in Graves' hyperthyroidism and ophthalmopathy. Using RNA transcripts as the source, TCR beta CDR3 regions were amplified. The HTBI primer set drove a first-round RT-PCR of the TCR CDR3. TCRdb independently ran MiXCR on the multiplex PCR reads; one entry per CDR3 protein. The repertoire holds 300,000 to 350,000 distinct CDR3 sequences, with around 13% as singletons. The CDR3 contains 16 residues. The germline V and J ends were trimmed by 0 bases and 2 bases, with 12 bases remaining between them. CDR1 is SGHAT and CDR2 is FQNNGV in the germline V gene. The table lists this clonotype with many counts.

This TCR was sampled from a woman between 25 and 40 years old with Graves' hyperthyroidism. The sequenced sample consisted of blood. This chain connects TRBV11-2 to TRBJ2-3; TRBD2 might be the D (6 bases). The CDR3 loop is CASSLEGRQSTDTQYF. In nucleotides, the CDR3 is TGTGCCAGCAGCTTAGAAGGGAGGCAGTCCACAGATACGCAGTATTTT.